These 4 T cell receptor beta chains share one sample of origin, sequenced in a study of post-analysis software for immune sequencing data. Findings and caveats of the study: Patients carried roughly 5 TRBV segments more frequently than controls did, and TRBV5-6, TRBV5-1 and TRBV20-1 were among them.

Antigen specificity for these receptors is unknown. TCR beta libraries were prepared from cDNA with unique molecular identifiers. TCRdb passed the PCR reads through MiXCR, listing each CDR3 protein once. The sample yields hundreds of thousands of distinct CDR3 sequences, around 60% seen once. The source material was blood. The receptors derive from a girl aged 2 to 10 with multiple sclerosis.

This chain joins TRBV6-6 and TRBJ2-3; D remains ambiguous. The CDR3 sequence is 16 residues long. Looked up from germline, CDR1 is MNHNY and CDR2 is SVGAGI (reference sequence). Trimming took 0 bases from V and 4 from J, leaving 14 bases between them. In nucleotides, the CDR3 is TGTGCCAGCAGTTACTCGAGTTTGGCGGTGGCAGATACGCAGTATTTT. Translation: CASSYSSLAVADTQYF.

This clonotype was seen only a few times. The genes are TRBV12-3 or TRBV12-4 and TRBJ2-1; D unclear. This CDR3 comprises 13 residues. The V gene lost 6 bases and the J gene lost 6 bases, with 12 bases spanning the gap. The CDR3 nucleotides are TGTGCCAGCAGACGAGGAGTGTTCAATGAGCAGTTCTTC. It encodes CASRRGVFNEQFF.

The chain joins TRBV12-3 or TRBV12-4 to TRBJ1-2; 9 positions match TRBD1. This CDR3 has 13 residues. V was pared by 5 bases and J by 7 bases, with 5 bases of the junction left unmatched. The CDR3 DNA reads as TGTGCCAGCAGTCAACAGGGGGCACTTGGCTACACCTTC. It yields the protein CASSQQGALGYTF.

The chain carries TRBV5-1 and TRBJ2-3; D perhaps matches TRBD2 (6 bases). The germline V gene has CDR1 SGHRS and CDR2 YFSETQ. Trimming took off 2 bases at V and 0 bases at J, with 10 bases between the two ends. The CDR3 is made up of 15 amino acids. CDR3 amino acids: CASSFSGASTDTQYF. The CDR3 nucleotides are TGCGCCAGCAGCTTTAGCGGAGCGAGCACAGATACGCAGTATTTT.